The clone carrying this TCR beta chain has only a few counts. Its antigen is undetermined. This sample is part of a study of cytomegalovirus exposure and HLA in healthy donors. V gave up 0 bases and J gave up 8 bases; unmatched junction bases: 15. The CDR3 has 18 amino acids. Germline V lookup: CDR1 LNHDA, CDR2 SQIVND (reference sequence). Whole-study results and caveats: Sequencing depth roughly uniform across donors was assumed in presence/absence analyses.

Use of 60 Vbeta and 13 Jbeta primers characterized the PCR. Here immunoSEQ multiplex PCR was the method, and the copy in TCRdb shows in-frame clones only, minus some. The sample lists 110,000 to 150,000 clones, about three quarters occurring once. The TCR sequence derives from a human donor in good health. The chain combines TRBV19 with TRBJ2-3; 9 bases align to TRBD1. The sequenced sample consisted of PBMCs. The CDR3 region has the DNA TGTGCCAGTAGTATAGATCATGGGGGGGACAGGGCTGTAGGTACGCAGTATTTT. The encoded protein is CASSIDHGGDRAVGTQYF.